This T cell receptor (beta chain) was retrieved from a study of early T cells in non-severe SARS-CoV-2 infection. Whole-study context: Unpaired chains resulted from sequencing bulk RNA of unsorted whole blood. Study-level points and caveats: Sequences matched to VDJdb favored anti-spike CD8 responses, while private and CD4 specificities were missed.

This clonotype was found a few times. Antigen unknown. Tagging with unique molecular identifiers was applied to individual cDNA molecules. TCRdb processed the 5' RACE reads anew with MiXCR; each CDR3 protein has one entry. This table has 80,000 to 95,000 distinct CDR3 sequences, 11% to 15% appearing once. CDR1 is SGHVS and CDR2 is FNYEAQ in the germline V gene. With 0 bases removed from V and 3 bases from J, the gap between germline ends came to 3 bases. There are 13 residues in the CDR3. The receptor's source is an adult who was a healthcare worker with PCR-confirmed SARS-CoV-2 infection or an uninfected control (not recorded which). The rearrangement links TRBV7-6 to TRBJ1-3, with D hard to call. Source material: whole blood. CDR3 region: CASSLADGNTIYF. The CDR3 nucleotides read TGTGCCAGCAGCTTAGCGGATGGAAACACCATATATTTT. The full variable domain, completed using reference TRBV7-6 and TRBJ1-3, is GAGVSQSPRYKVTKRGQDVALRCDPISGHVSLYWYRQALGQGPEFLTYFNYEAQQDKSGLPNDRFSAERPEGSISTLTIQRTEQRDSAMYRCASSLADGNTIYFGEGSWLTVV.